Shown below are 25 T cell receptor beta chains from a single sample sequenced in a study of T cell repertoires in cytomegalovirus infection. TCRdb re-called the reads with MiXCR, one entry per CDR3 protein. Altogether about a million distinct CDR3 sequences are present, around 31% being singletons, with the ten largest covering over 11%. No antigen has been identified for these receptors. This specimen consisted of cultured CD8+ T cells from PBMCs, obtained from culture after CMV antigen stimulation. The receptor set was obtained from a human donor in good health (CMV status not recorded). Some clones in this sample may be carry-over from other donors' samples.

The rearrangement uses TRBV6-5 and TRBJ2-2, with 16 bases lining up with TRBD2. The CDR3 covers 18 residues. Per the germline V gene, CDR1 is MNHEY and CDR2 is SVGAGI. V lost 2 bases and J lost 5; bases outside the gene matches: 5. CDR3 sequence (DNA): TGTGCCAGCAGTTACCCGGGACTAGCGGGGGGGAGTACCGGGGAGCTGTTTTTT. Its protein is CASSYPGLAGGSTGELFF.

This clonotype was seen a few times. This CDR3 reads CASSPRGGGRTDTQYF. In DNA, the CDR3 is TGTGCCAGCAGCCCGCGCGGGGGAGGACGCACAGATACGCAGTATTTT. The V call is TRBV3-1, the J call TRBJ2-3; 7 bases map to TRBD2. Germline V CDR1 and CDR2: LGHDT, YNNKEL (reference sequence). V shed 4 bases, J shed 1 base, and the junction held 8 bases outside the gene matches. This CDR3 spans 16 amino acids.

The CDR3: CASGSETYEQYV. The CDR3 DNA reads as TGTGCCAGCGGGTCGGAGACCTACGAGCAGTACGTC. The J gene is TRBJ2-7, the V gene TRBV28; D ambiguous. The CDR3 runs to 12 residues. The germline V gene has CDR1 MDHEN and CDR2 SYDVKM. The V gene lost 8 bases and the J gene lost 2 bases, with 10 bases spanning the gap.

This chain joins TRBV11-2 and TRBJ2-1, with D unclear. Trimming pared 5 bases from V and 0 bases from J, leaving 11 bases between. This CDR3 comprises 15 residues. Germline lookup yields CDR1 SGHAT and CDR2 FQNNGV. The CDR3 region has the DNA TGTGCCAGCAGCCCATACTACCACTCCTACAATGAGCAGTTCTTC. Protein sequence: CASSPYYHSYNEQFF.

This clonotype has a handful of counts. The chain employs TRBV12-3 or TRBV12-4 and TRBJ2-2, with 10 bases aligning to TRBD1. The CDR3 runs 17 residues. J lost 4 bases, V lost 5 bases, and 10 bases had no gene match. The CDR3 region is CASSNRRDRGATGELFF. In nucleotides, the CDR3 is TGTGCCAGCAGTAACCGCCGGGACAGGGGTGCCACCGGGGAGCTGTTTTTT.

Of note for this clonotype: Since the CDR3 does not end with the conserved phenylalanine or tryptophan, this likely comes from a read error. The rearrangement links TRBV2 to TRBJ2-1; a weak D match, TRBD2 (6 bases). The ends were cut back, 4 bases at V and 12 bases at J, with 10 bases in the middle. The CDR3 runs 11 residues. Germline V lookup: CDR1 SNHLY, CDR2 FYNNEI. The CDR3 protein is CASSVQAGQFL. CDR3 sequence (DNA): TGTGCCAGCAGTGTACAAGCGGGGCAGTTCCTC.

This clonotype was counted between two and nine times. The chain has TRBV12-5 and TRBJ1-2, with D maybe TRBD1 (6 bases). The CDR3 is 13 residues long. Trimming cost V 6 bases and J 5 bases, with 13 bases left between them. Germline loops: CDR1 LGHNT, CDR2 FRNRAP. CDR3 coding DNA: TGTGCTAGTGGCGCGGACAGCTTGTATGGCTACACCTTC. It is translated as CASGADSLYGYTF. The full variable domain, rest sourced from reference TRBV12-5 and TRBJ1-2, is DARVTQTPRHKVTEMGQEVTMRCQPILGHNTVFWYRQTMMQGLELLAYFRNRAPLDDSGMPKDRFSAEMPDATLATLKIQPSEPRDSAVYFCASGADSLYGYTFGSGTRLTVV.

In its sample, this clonotype was seen many times. The chain uses TRBV12-3 or TRBV12-4 and TRBJ2-3, with 12 positions matching TRBD2. Trimming cost V 5 bases and J 6 bases; bases outside gene matches: 9. The length of the CDR3 is 16 residues. The CDR3 spells CASSRTSGASRDTQYF. In DNA form, the CDR3 reads TGTGCCAGCAGTCGGACTAGCGGGGCGTCCAGGGATACGCAGTATTTT.

This chain connects TRBV15 to TRBJ2-2; D is tentatively TRBD1 or TRBD2 (7 bases each). Germline V gene sequence: CDR1 LNHNV, CDR2 YYDKDF (reference sequence). The CDR3 extends over 14 amino acids. V gave up 6 bases and J gave up 4 bases, with 12 bases separating them. CDR3 nucleotides: TGTGCCACCAGTCCAGGGGGGGTCACCGGGGAGCTGTTTTTT. It specifies CATSPGGVTGELFF. The variable domain in full, with the rest retrieved from reference TRBV15 and TRBJ2-2, is DAMVIQNPRYQVTQFGKPVTLSCSQTLNHNVMYWYQQKSSQAPKLLFHYYDKDFNNEADTPDNFQSRRPNTSFCFLDIRSPGLGDTAMYLCATSPGGVTGELFFGEGSRLTVL.

This clonotype appeared a few times. The chain is built from TRBV19 and TRBJ1-2; D not certain. CDR1 is LNHDA and CDR2 is SQIVND in the germline V gene (reference sequence). The CDR3 runs 15 residues. Trimming took 3 bases from V and 0 from J, leaving 11 bases between them. The CDR3 is CASSILEGANYGYTF. Written as DNA, the CDR3 is TGTGCCAGTAGTATTTTGGAGGGAGCTAACTATGGCTACACCTTC.

This sequence joins TRBV19 and TRBJ1-1; a possible D gene is TRBD1 (5 bases). Trimming cost V 1 base and J 3 bases, with 27 bases left between them. The germline V gene has CDR1 LNHDA and CDR2 SQIVND (reference sequence). This CDR3 has 20 residues. CDR3 nucleotide sequence: TGTGCCAGTAGTATAGCTCGGTCCGTGTGGCTGAGGGGAGGGGACACTGAAGCTTTCTTT. Translated, it gives CASSIARSVWLRGGDTEAFF.

In its sample, this clonotype was seen a few times. The CDR3 is CSAITGSRGYGYTF. CDR3 nucleotides: TGCAGTGCTATTACAGGGTCTAGAGGATATGGCTACACCTTC. This chain connects TRBV20-1 to TRBJ1-2; weak D call: TRBD1 (6 bases). From germline, CDR1 is DFQATT and CDR2 SNEGSKA (reference sequence). The CDR3 contains 14 residues. Trimming stripped 4 bases from V and 5 bases from J, with 17 bases between.

This clonotype came up a few times. This chain links TRBV7-9 with TRBJ2-7, with 9 positions matching TRBD1. Germline CDR1 SEHNR, CDR2 FQNEAQ (reference sequence). The ends lost 6 bases at V and 5 bases at J; junction bases unmatched: 5. This CDR3 comprises 13 residues. This chain's CDR3 is CASSDRGTNEQYF. CDR3 coding DNA: TGTGCCAGCAGTGACAGGGGGACCAACGAGCAGTACTTC.

The genes are TRBV5-5 and TRBJ2-1; 7 bases are shared with TRBD1. V trimming: 3 bases; J trimming: 6 bases; junction bases outside the gene matches: 6. The V gene's germline CDR1 is SGHKS and CDR2 YYEKEE (reference sequence). The CDR3 sequence is 14 residues long. The CDR3 protein is CASSYRGMGNEQFF. The CDR3 coding sequence is TGTGCCAGCAGCTACAGGGGCATGGGCAATGAGCAGTTCTTC.

This clonotype was detected a few times. V is TRBV4-1 and J is TRBJ1-5, with 11 bases aligning to TRBD1. The germline V gene encodes CDR1 MGHRA and CDR2 YSYEKL. V shed 3 bases and J 6 bases; nucleotides not matched to a gene: 4. The CDR3 has 15 residues. Here the CDR3 reads CASSQGTGGAQPQHF. The CDR3 DNA reads TGCGCCAGCAGCCAGGGGACAGGGGGGGCTCAGCCCCAGCATTTT.

This clonotype has ten or more counts. This sequence joins TRBV7-3 and TRBJ2-3; 10 bases map to TRBD2. The trim removed 1 base at V and 2 bases at J, leaving 15 bases unmatched. The length of the CDR3 is 20 residues. Germline CDR1 SGHTA, CDR2 FQGTGA. CDR3 in amino acids: CASSLMALAGDPGSTDTQYF. As DNA, the CDR3 is TGTGCCAGCAGCTTAATGGCGCTAGCGGGGGACCCAGGTTCCACAGATACGCAGTATTTT.

The chain has TRBV4-1 and TRBJ2-1; TRBD1 matches at 8 bases. J was trimmed by 2 bases and V by 4 bases; bases with no gene match: 7. Germline V CDR1 and CDR2: MGHRA, YSYEKL. The length of the CDR3 is 16 residues. The CDR3 loop reads CASSRNQGAAYNEQFF. CDR3 DNA: TGCGCCAGCAGCCGTAACCAGGGGGCTGCCTACAATGAGCAGTTCTTC.

This chain connects TRBV4-2 to TRBJ1-2, with a possible D match to TRBD1 (6 bases). The germline CDR1 and CDR2 sequences are LGHNA and YNFKEQ. The CDR3 length is 14 residues. Trimming removed 1 base from V and 8 bases from J, with 14 bases in between. The CDR3 is CASSQVGGAGGYTF. CDR3 DNA: TGTGCCAGCAGCCAAGTTGGGGGGGCTGGAGGCTACACCTTC.

As concerns this clonotype: A junction end diverges from the germline sequence, so it may reflect a read error. This chain links TRBV3-1 with TRBJ1-5; D possibly corresponds to TRBD1 (6 bases). Germline-derived CDR1 and CDR2 are LGHDT and YNNKEL (reference sequence). This CDR3 comprises 18 residues. CDR3: CASSQEGGDFRSNQPQHF. Here the CDR3 DNA reads TGTGCCAGCAGTCAAGAAGGGGGGGATTTTAGGAGCAATCAGCCCCAGCATTTT.

On this clonotype itself: This may come from a read error, since a much larger clone is one base off. The genes are TRBV10-3 and TRBJ2-2; D remains ambiguous. V lost 5 bases, J lost 2 bases, and 27 bases lay in between. Germline values: CDR1 ENHRY, CDR2 SYGVKD. This CDR3 has 20 residues. CDR3 in amino acids: CAISNGYETLLRANTGELFF. In DNA form, the CDR3 reads TGTGCCATCAGTAACGGTTATGAGACTCTCCTACGGGCAAACACCGGGGAGCTGTTTTTT.

The genes are TRBV6-2 or TRBV6-3 and TRBJ2-5; weak D call: TRBD1 (6 bases). The CDR3 contains 15 residues. Trimming pared 10 bases from V and 2 bases from J, leaving 20 bases between. Germline V CDR1 and CDR2: MNHEY, SVGEGT. CDR3 residues: CATYRVHNSQETQYF. The CDR3 DNA reads as TGTGCCACCTACAGGGTCCATAACTCACAAGAGACCCAGTACTTC.

This clonotype was observed once. The gene calls are TRBV7-9 and TRBJ2-7; D remains ambiguous. CDR1 and CDR2 from the germline V gene are SEHNR and FQNEAQ (reference sequence). The V gene lost 5 bases and the J gene lost 6 bases, with 17 bases spanning the gap. The CDR3 is 14 amino acids. CDR3 amino acids: CASSLMVASPEQYF. CDR3 sequence (DNA): TGTGCCAGCAGCCTAATGGTGGCGTCTCCCGAGCAGTACTTC.

The chain uses TRBV12-3 or TRBV12-4 and TRBJ2-7; a weak D match, TRBD2 (6 bases). V was shortened by 3 bases and J by 4 bases, with 7 bases between the two germline ends. The CDR3 runs 12 residues. For the CDR3, the DNA is TGTGCCAGCAGTTTTAGCGGATACGAGCAGTACGTC. Its translation: CASSFSGYEQYV.

This clonotype has more than one count but fewer than ten. This chain joins TRBV10-3 and TRBJ2-2; no clear D. The ends were cut back, 7 bases at V and 0 bases at J, with 6 bases in the middle. Germline CDR1 ENHRY, CDR2 SYGVKD. CDR3 length equals 13 residues. Here the CDR3 reads CAIKTANTGELFF. The CDR3 bases are TGTGCCATCAAAACCGCGAACACCGGGGAGCTGTTTTTT.

The table lists this clonotype with a few counts. This chain connects TRBV14 to TRBJ2-5, with 7 bases fitting TRBD1. This CDR3 contains 15 residues. V was pared by 4 bases and J by 0 bases, with 5 bases of the junction left unmatched. CDR1 and CDR2 (germline): SGHDN, FVKESK. The CDR3 DNA reads as TGTGCCAGCAGCCGGGGGACAGCGTACCAAGAGACCCAGTACTTC. This translates into CASSRGTAYQETQYF. Full variable domain (remainder filled in from reference TRBV14 and TRBJ2-5): EAGVTQFPSHSVIEKGQTVTLRCDPISGHDNLYWYRRVMGKEIKFLLHFVKESKQDESGMPNNRFLAERTGGTYSTLKVQPAELEDSGVYFCASSRGTAYQETQYFGPGTRLLVL.